Here is one T cell receptor (beta chain) with its context. It was with a sample-barcoded 5' primer and a J-beta primer mix that a second PCR of roughly 7 to 11 cycles was run. MiXCR, run by TCRdb on the 5' RACE reads, gives a single entry per CDR3 protein. This sample has more than 600,000 distinct CDR3 sequences, with 20% to 25% found just once. This CDR3 spans 13 amino acids. The germline V gene has CDR1 SQVTM and CDR2 ANQGSEA. The source of the sample is a study of blood T cells in healthy people across ages. Background on the study: For every two T cells, template switching captured about one barcoded beta molecule.

These same data were also listed under a study on T cells of mothers and their children. That source notes: Roughly 6 children, together with their three healthy Caucasian mothers, made up the donors. cDNA was made from all extracted RNA, around 1.5 ug per 15 ul. Reads obtained per mother exceeded 10 million TCR beta CDR3 reads, with several million obtained per child.

The V and J genes are TRBV29-1 and TRBJ2-5; perhaps TRBD1 as D (5 bases). The J call may be incorrect, as the DNA end agrees better with TRBJ2-1. Material: blood. The TCR sequence derives from a boy younger than 18 in good health. The DNA of the CDR3 is TGCAGCGTTGGTTGGGCCAGGGTACTTGAGCAGTTCTTC. It codes for CSVGWARVLEQFF.